The clone carrying this T cell receptor beta chain was seen just once. This entry comes from a study of blood T cell repertoires in COVID-19. Study background: Material from acute and convalescent COVID-19 was sourced from the United States, Italy and Spain. In each case, the material was cDNA or gDNA derived from T cells, B-cell-depleted T cells, or PBMCs.

Germline V gene sequence: CDR1 GTSNPN, CDR2 SVGIG (reference sequence). The ends lost 3 bases at V and 1 base at J; junction bases unmatched: 4. The CDR3 extends over 17 amino acids. Authors' processing steps: From reference gene primer amplification, estimates of nucleated cell counts were derived. Clones were sequenced by immunoSEQ multiplex PCR, and TCRdb holds only the in-frame ones, with some missing. V, J and clone size derive from that table, while D and trimming were established from the DNA sequence. This table holds about 230,000 clones, about four fifths found once. The chain is built from TRBV30 and TRBJ2-4; TRBD2 matches 15 bases. Sequenced sample: peripheral blood. The sequence was collected from a man aged 50 or older with active or convalescent COVID-19. CDR3 protein: CAWRGLAGGLAKNIQYF. The CDR3 DNA sequence: TGTGCCTGGAGGGGACTAGCGGGGGGCCTGGCCAAAAACATTCAGTACTTC.